This TCR beta chain was found in a study of cytomegalovirus exposure and HLA in healthy donors. Study conclusions and caveats: Cytomegalovirus-associated TCR beta chains were listed, numbering under 200. Presence/absence comparisons presumed near-even sequencing depth among donors. Specificity of a few CMV-associated chains for CMV antigens was verified in vitro. When a later analysis compared HLA-associated TCR beta chains with equally common others, the HLA-associated chains turned out to be more clonally expanded and to have lower generation probabilities.

This CDR3 has 20 amino acids. J was trimmed by 6 bases and V by 0 bases; bases with no gene match: 18. Germline V CDR1 and CDR2: LGHNA, YSLEER. Details on this clone: No antigen is known for it.

The PCR was carried out with 60 Vbeta primers and 13 Jbeta primers. TCRdb keeps only in-frame clones here, not all; method: immunoSEQ multiplex PCR. This table holds approximately 120,000 clones, under 80% found once. The sequenced material came from PBMCs. This TCR came from a woman in her sixties in good health and CMV-seropositive. The rearrangement joins TRBV4-3 to TRBJ2-2; TRBD2 aligns across 8 bases. CDR3 DNA sequence: TGCGCCAGCAGCCAAGAACTGCCGGCCGGACTAGCCCCCAACGCCGGGGAGCTGTTTTTT. Protein: CASSQELPAGLAPNAGELFF.